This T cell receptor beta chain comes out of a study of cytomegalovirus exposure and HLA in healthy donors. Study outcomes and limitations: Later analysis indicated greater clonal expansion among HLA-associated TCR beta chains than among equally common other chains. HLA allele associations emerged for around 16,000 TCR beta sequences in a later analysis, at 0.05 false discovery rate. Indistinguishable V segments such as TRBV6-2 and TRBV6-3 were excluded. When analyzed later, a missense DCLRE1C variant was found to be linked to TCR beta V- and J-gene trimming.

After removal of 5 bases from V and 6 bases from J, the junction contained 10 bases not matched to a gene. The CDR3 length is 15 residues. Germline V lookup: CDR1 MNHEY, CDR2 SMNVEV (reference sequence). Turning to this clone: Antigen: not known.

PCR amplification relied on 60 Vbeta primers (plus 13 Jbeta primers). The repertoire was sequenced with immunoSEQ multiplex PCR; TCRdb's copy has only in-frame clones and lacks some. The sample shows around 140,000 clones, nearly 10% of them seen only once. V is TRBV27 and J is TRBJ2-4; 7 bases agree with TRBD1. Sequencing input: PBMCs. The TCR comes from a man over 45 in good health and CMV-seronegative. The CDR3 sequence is CASSASGTVINIQYF. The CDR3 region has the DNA TGTGCCAGCAGTGCTTCTGGGACAGTAATAAACATTCAGTACTTC.